The 28 T cell receptor beta chains listed next were all sequenced from one sample in a study of T cells in Graves' hyperthyroidism and ophthalmopathy. Using RNA transcripts as the source, TCR beta CDR3 regions were amplified. First-round RT-PCR of the TCR CDR3 relied on the HTBI primer set. MiXCR, applied by TCRdb to the multiplex PCR reads, yields one record per CDR3 protein. Of some 400,000 distinct CDR3 sequences in the sample, around 13% are singletons; the top ten hold 11%. Input material: blood. Receptors were obtained from a woman aged 55-69 years with Graves' hyperthyroidism.

This clonotype has ten or more counts. This chain connects TRBV30 to TRBJ1-1, with D unclear. Trimming pared 3 bases from V and 1 base from J, leaving 12 bases between. CDR3 length: 14 residues. The germline V gene encodes CDR1 GTSNPN and CDR2 SVGIG (reference sequence). The CDR3: CAWRSDLPNTEAFF. The CDR3 region has the DNA TGTGCCTGGAGATCGGACCTCCCGAACACTGAAGCTTTCTTT.

This clonotype was detected many times. The chain recombines TRBV6-1 with TRBJ2-7, with D possibly being TRBD1 (5 bases). V shed 5 bases and J shed 4 bases, with 6 bases lying between them. The germline V gene has CDR1 MNHNS and CDR2 SASEGT. This CDR3 has 11 amino acids. The CDR3 loop is CASSRTYEQYF. The CDR3 DNA reads as TGTGCCAGCAGTCGGACATACGAGCAGTACTTC.

On this clonotype itself: This may be a read error: a much more frequent sequence differs by one nucleotide. V is TRBV12-3 or TRBV12-4 and J is TRBJ2-1, with 7 positions matching TRBD2. CDR3 length: 18 residues. With 5 bases clipped from V and 4 bases from J, the junction kept 17 bases outside the gene matches. This CDR3 reads CASSLLNLGGSSYNEQFF. Written as DNA, the CDR3 is TGTGCCAGCAGTCTTTTAAACCTTGGCGGGAGTTCTTACAATGAGCAGTTCTTC.

This clonotype was detected many times. The chain carries TRBV5-6 and TRBJ2-7; D not certain. Trimming removed 4 bases at V and 2 bases at J, with 16 bases between. CDR1 is SGHDT, CDR2 YYEEEE, per germline. The CDR3 is 15 residues long. CDR3 nucleotide sequence: TGTGCCAGCAGCCCAATCTCCCGGCCGGCCTACGAGCAGTACTTC. Encoded protein: CASSPISRPAYEQYF.

The chain joins TRBV13 to TRBJ1-5; D is unclear. CDR1 PRHDT and CDR2 FYEKMQ come from the germline V gene (reference sequence). V was pared by 1 base and J by 6 bases, with 10 bases between. The CDR3 runs to 14 residues. The CDR3 DNA is TGTGCCAGCAGCTTAGCCGGGGATAGTCAGCCCCAGCATTTT. As protein: CASSLAGDSQPQHF.

This clonotype was detected ten times or more. The chain recombines TRBV5-1 with TRBJ2-3, with D perhaps matching TRBD1 or TRBD2 (5 bases each). Germline loops: CDR1 SGHRS, CDR2 YFSETQ. V lost 0 bases and J lost 3, with 8 bases in between. The CDR3 covers 14 residues. The CDR3 region is CASSLDGATDTQYF. In nucleotides, the CDR3 is TGCGCCAGCAGCTTGGACGGGGCAACAGATACGCAGTATTTT.

The chain is built from TRBV9 and TRBJ2-7, with 9 bases matching TRBD2. In germline, CDR1 is SGDLS, CDR2 YYNGEE. V lost 3 bases and J lost 2; bases outside the gene matches: 3. This CDR3 region has 14 residues. The CDR3 nucleotides are TGTGCCAGCAGCGGAGCGGGAGGTGCCTACGAGCAGTACTTC. It translates to CASSGAGGAYEQYF.

In this sample, this clonotype turned up many times. This sequence joins TRBV6-6 and TRBJ2-5; TRBD2 matches 8 bases. The germline V gene encodes CDR1 MNHNY and CDR2 SVGAGI (reference sequence). The CDR3 covers 15 residues. After removal of 0 bases from V and 12 bases from J, the junction contained 12 bases not matched to a gene. The CDR3 region has the DNA TGTGCCAGCAGTTACTCCTCGGGGGGTAGCGGGACAAAGTACTTC. As protein: CASSYSSGGSGTKYF.

Details on this clonotype: Mismatch with germline at one junction end may stem from a read error. The rearrangement uses TRBV5-4 and TRBJ1-1, with unresolved D. This CDR3 contains 13 residues. Germline loops: CDR1 SGHNT, CDR2 YYREEE (reference sequence). The CDR3 DNA reads as TGTGCCAGCAGCAAAACATGGAACACTGAAGCTCTCTTT. It specifies CASSKTWNTEALF.

In this sample, this clonotype turned up a few times. V is TRBV20-1 and J is TRBJ1-1; D gene uncertain. Deletions cut 3 bases from V and 4 bases from J, with 15 bases between. Germline V gives CDR1 DFQATT, CDR2 SNEGSKA (reference sequence). This CDR3 spans 14 amino acids. CDR3 nucleotides: TGCAGTGCTAGTCTCGGTGCACTAGGCACTGAAGCTTTCTTT. It codes for CSASLGALGTEAFF.

The table lists this clonotype with a few counts. The chain employs TRBV24-1 and TRBJ2-2; possible D gene TRBD2, 5 bases. V dropped 5 bases and J dropped 5 bases, with 11 bases sitting between them. The CDR3 length is 14 residues. In germline, CDR1 is KGHDR, CDR2 SFDVKD. In DNA, the CDR3 is TGTGCCACCAGTGCGGTTGGCGGGACCGGGGAGCTGTTTTTT. Its protein product is CATSAVGGTGELFF.

This clonotype was seen many times. The CDR3 sequence: CATSRDVNRGQFF. The CDR3 bases are TGTGCCACCAGCAGAGATGTAAACAGGGGGCAGTTCTTC. V is TRBV15 and J is TRBJ2-1; 7 positions agree with TRBD1. The germline CDR1 and CDR2 sequences are LNHNV and YYDKDF (reference sequence). CDR3 size: 13 residues. J gave up 12 bases and V 0 bases, and 5 bases lay outside the gene matches.

This clonotype was found many times. This chain links TRBV28 with TRBJ2-7; perhaps TRBD1 as D (5 bases). Germline V gives CDR1 MDHEN, CDR2 SYDVKM. Trimming took off 3 bases at V and 5 bases at J, with 14 bases between the two ends. There are 14 residues in the CDR3. CDR3: CASSFRAGYHEQYF. DNA for the CDR3: TGTGCCAGCAGTTTTCGGGCAGGGTACCACGAGCAGTACTTC.

This clonotype was observed at least ten times. The chain uses TRBV12-3 or TRBV12-4 and TRBJ1-1; TRBD1 might be the D (5 bases). The V and J ends lost 2 bases and 1 base respectively, with 11 bases between them. The CDR3 extends over 15 amino acids. The CDR3 is CASSLYGRANTEAFF. The DNA of the CDR3 is TGTGCCAGCAGTTTATATGGCAGGGCGAACACTGAAGCTTTCTTT.

The rearrangement links TRBV18 to TRBJ2-1; 9 nucleotides agree with TRBD1. V lost 1 base and J lost 6; bases outside the gene matches: 4. The CDR3 has 15 amino acids. From germline, CDR1 is KGHSH and CDR2 LQKENI. CDR3 DNA sequence: TGTGCCAGCTCACCACGCGCGGACAGGGGCAATGAGCAGTTCTTC. It encodes CASSPRADRGNEQFF.

In its sample, this clonotype was seen many times. The chain recombines TRBV14 with TRBJ2-5; 9 bases are shared with TRBD2. V lost 2 bases, J lost 7 bases, and 5 bases stayed unmatched. This CDR3 region has 14 residues. Germline CDR1 and CDR2: SGHDN and FVKESK. Here the CDR3 reads CASSQRLAETTQYF. The CDR3 nucleotides are TGTGCCAGCAGCCAAAGACTAGCGGAGACGACCCAGTACTTC.

This clonotype appeared many times. The gene calls are TRBV18 and TRBJ2-1; D gene uncertain. The germline V gene has CDR1 KGHSH and CDR2 LQKENI. This CDR3 contains 13 residues. V was shortened by 2 bases and J by 10 bases, with 12 bases between the two germline ends. CDR3 protein: CASSPRPYDEQFF. The CDR3, as DNA: TGTGCCAGCTCACCAAGACCCTACGACGAGCAGTTCTTC. The variable domain in full, completed from reference TRBV18 and TRBJ2-1, reads NAGVMQNPRHLVRRRGQEARLRCSPMKGHSHVYWYRQLPEEGLKFMVYLQKENIIDESGMPKERFSAEFPKEGPSILRIQQVVRGDSAAYFCASSPRPYDEQFFGPGTRLTVL.

This clonotype was detected ten times or more. The genes are TRBV20-1 and TRBJ2-5, with D perhaps TRBD2 (6 bases). V lost 1 base, J lost 5 bases, and 11 bases lay in between. In germline, CDR1 is DFQATT, CDR2 SNEGSKA (reference sequence). The CDR3 totals 13 residues. The CDR3: CSARVASGETQYF. CDR3 sequence (DNA): TGCAGTGCTAGAGTTGCCAGCGGGGAGACCCAGTACTTC.

The V and J genes are TRBV5-6 and TRBJ1-2; D call uncertain. V was pared by 0 bases and J by 7 bases, with 7 bases between. Germline lookup yields CDR1 SGHDT and CDR2 YYEEEE. The CDR3 is 12 residues long. The CDR3 region is CASSLDGVGYTF. As DNA, the CDR3 is TGTGCCAGCAGCTTGGACGGGGTTGGCTACACCTTC.

The rearrangement joins TRBV7-9 to TRBJ2-5; 7 bases are shared with TRBD1. The CDR3 is made up of 16 amino acids. From germline, CDR1 is SEHNR and CDR2 FQNEAQ (reference sequence). Trimming cost V 1 base and J 1 base; bases outside gene matches: 6. The CDR3 loop reads CASSLDGDSPQETQYF. The CDR3 DNA reads as TGTGCCAGCAGCTTAGATGGGGACAGTCCCCAAGAGACCCAGTACTTC.

This chain joins TRBV12-3 or TRBV12-4 and TRBJ2-7; perhaps TRBD1 as D (6 bases). V was clipped by 4 bases and J by 3 bases, with 19 bases between them. The CDR3 is made up of 16 amino acids. CDR3 nucleotides: TGTGCCAGCAGTTCACAGGGAACCACAGGAGGCTACGAGCAGTACTTC. This gives the protein CASSSQGTTGGYEQYF.

This clonotype has just a few counts. One end of the junction does not line up with germline, which may come from a read error. V gene TRBV15 combines with J gene TRBJ1-2; possibly TRBD1 for D (5 bases). Germline CDR1 and CDR2: LNHNV and YYDKDF (reference sequence). CDR3 length: 15 residues. CDR3 region: CATSRDLRGGYGYTF. CDR3 sequence (DNA): TGTGCCACTAGCAGAGATCTCCGGGGCGGGTATGGCTACACCTTC.

This clonotype was detected only a few times. This chain joins TRBV4-1 and TRBJ2-2; 9 nucleotides align to TRBD2. Unmatched junction bases numbered 11, after V lost 0 bases and J lost 6 bases. The CDR3 runs 18 residues. Germline V gene lookup returns CDR1 MGHRA and CDR2 YSYEKL. This CDR3 reads CASSQDPGIIAGAGELFF. The CDR3 DNA reads TGCGCCAGCAGCCAAGATCCCGGCATCATAGCGGGAGCCGGGGAGCTGTTTTTT.

This clonotype was found many times. This chain connects TRBV11-2 to TRBJ2-7, with D hard to call. Germline values: CDR1 SGHAT, CDR2 FQNNGV. There are 14 residues in the CDR3. Trimming shortened V by 5 bases and J by 2 bases, and 13 bases separated the two germline ends. CDR3 nucleotides: TGTGCCAGCAGCCCGTTCGGTCGACCCTACGAGCAGTACTTC. Translated: CASSPFGRPYEQYF.

The chain links TRBV24-1 to TRBJ2-1; D not resolved. The CDR3 is made up of 13 amino acids. V was shortened by 9 bases and J by 2 bases, with 10 bases between the two germline ends. From germline, CDR1 is KGHDR and CDR2 SFDVKD. CDR3 DNA sequence: TGTGCCACCGCCGACCGCCCCTACAATGAGCAGTTCTTC. Translating it yields CATADRPYNEQFF.

This clonotype was detected a few times. As DNA, the CDR3 is TGTGCCAGCAGCTTGTCGCCAGGGGAAAGGGAAAAACTGTTTTTT. Amino acids: CASSLSPGEREKLFF. V gene TRBV5-5 combines with J gene TRBJ1-4, with a possible D match to TRBD1 (6 bases). The CDR3 runs 15 residues. V was pared by 1 base and J by 8 bases, with 15 bases between. Germline-derived CDR1 and CDR2 are SGHKS and YYEKEE (reference sequence).

This clonotype was picked up many times. The V and J genes are TRBV11-2 and TRBJ1-1, with unresolved D. Germline V gene data show CDR1 as SGHAT and CDR2 as FQNNGV. The length of the CDR3 is 16 residues. Trimming pared 6 bases from V and 0 bases from J, leaving 17 bases between. The CDR3 loop reads CASSPTLPVMNTEAFF. CDR3 in DNA: TGTGCCAGCAGTCCTACCTTGCCAGTCATGAACACTGAAGCTTTCTTT.

This clonotype was seen at least ten times. The gene calls are TRBV29-1 and TRBJ2-3; TRBD1 is a possible D gene (5 bases). Per the germline V gene, CDR1 is SQVTM and CDR2 is ANQGSEA. There are 13 residues in the CDR3. Trimming took 7 bases from V and 1 from J, leaving 12 bases between them. DNA of the CDR3: TGCAGCGAACGACAGCCCGGCACAGATACGCAGTATTTT. Its protein is CSERQPGTDTQYF.